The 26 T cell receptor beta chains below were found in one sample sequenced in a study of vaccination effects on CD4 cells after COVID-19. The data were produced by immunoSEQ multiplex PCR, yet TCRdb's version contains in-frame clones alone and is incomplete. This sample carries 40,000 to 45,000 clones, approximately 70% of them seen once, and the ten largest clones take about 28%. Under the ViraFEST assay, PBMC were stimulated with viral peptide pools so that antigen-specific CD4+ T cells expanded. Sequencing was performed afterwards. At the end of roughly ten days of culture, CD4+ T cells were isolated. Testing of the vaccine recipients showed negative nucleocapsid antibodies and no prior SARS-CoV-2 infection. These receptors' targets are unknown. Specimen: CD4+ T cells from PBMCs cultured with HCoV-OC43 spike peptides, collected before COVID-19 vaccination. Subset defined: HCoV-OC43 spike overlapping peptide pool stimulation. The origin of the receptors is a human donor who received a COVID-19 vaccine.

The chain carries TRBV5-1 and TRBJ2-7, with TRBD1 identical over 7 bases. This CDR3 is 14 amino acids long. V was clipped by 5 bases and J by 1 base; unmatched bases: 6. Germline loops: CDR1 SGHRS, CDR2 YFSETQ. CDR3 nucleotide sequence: TGCGCCAGCAGGGGGACAGCCCTTTCCTACGAGCAGTACTTC. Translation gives CASRGTALSYEQYF.

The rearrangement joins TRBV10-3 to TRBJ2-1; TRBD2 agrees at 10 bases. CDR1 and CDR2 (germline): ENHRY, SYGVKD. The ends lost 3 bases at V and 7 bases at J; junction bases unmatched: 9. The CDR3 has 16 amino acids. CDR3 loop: CAISDLASGSRNEQFF. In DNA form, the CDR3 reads TGTGCCATCAGTGATCTGGCTAGCGGGAGTAGGAATGAGCAGTTCTTC.

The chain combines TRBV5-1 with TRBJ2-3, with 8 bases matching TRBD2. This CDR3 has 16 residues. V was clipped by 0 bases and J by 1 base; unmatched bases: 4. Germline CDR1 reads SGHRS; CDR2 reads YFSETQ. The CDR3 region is CASSLGRGGRTDTQYF. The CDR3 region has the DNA TGCGCCAGCAGCTTGGGGCGCGGGGGGCGCACAGATACGCAGTATTTT.

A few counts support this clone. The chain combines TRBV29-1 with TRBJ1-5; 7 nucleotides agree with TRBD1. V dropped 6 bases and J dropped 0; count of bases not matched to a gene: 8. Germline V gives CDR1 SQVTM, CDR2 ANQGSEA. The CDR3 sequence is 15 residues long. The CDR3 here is CSVRDSSYSNQPQHF. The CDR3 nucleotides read TGCAGCGTCCGGGACAGTTCTTATAGCAATCAGCCCCAGCATTTT.

CDR3 sequence: CASSQDGRGRTEAFF. The CDR3 DNA follows: TGTGCCAGCAGCCAAGATGGTCGGGGGCGCACTGAAGCTTTCTTT. The gene calls are TRBV3-1 (or the pseudogene TRBV3-2) and TRBJ1-1; D perhaps matches TRBD1 (6 bases). Germline CDR1 and CDR2: LGHDT and YNNKEL (reference sequence). The CDR3 consists of 15 residues. The V end was cut by 0 bases, the J end by 4 bases, with 12 bases between.

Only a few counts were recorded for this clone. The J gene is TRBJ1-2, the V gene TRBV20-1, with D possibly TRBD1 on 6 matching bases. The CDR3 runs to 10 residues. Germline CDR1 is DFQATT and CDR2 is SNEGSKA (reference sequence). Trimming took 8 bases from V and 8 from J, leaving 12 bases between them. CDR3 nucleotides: TGCAGTCCAACAGGGCAAGGCTACACCTTC. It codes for CSPTGQGYTF.

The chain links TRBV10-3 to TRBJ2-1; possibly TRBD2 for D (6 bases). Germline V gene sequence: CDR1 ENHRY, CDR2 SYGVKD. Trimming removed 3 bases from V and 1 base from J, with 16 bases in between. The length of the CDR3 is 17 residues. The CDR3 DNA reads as TGTGCCATCAGTGAAAGGAGGGGCGAAGGATCCTACAATGAGCAGTTCTTC. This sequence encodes CAISERRGEGSYNEQFF.

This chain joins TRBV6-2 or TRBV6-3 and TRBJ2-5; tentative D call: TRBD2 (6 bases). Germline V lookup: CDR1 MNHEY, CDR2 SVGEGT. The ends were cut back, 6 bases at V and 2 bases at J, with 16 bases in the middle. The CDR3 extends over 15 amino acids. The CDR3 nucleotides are TGTGCCAGCAGCCCTTGGCGGGGAGTACAAGAGACCCAGTACTTC. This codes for CASSPWRGVQETQYF.

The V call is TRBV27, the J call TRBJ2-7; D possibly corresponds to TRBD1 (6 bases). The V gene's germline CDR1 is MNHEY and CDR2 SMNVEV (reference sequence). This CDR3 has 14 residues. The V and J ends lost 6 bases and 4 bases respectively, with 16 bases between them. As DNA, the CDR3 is TGTGCCAGCAGAAGAGGGGGTAGGGGATACGAGCAGTACTTC. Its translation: CASRRGGRGYEQYF.

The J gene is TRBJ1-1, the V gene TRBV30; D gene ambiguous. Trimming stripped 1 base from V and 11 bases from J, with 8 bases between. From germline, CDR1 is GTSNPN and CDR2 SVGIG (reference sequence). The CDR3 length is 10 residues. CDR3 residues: CAWSGQSAFF. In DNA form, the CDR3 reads TGTGCCTGGAGTGGTCAGTCGGCTTTCTTT.

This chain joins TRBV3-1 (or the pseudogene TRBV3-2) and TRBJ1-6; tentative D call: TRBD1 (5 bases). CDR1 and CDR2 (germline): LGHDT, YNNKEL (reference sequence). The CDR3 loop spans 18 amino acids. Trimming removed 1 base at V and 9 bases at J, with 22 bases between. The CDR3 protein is CASSQVSFPGRGVSPLHF. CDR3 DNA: TGTGCCAGCAGCCAAGTGTCGTTCCCAGGGCGGGGGGTTTCACCCCTCCACTTT.

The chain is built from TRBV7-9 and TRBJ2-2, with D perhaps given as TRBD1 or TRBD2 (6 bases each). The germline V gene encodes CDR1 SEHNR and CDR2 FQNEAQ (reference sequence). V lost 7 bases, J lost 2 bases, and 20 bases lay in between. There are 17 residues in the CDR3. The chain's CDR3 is CASTPIRGGINTGELFF. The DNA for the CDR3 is TGTGCCAGCACGCCGATCAGGGGAGGTATAAACACCGGGGAGCTGTTTTTT.

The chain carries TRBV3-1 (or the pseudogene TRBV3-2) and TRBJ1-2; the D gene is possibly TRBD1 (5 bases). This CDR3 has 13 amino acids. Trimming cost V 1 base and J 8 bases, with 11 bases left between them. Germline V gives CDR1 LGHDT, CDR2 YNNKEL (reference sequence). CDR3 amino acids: CASSQGGVQGYTF. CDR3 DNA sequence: TGTGCCAGCAGCCAAGGGGGGGTCCAGGGCTACACCTTC.

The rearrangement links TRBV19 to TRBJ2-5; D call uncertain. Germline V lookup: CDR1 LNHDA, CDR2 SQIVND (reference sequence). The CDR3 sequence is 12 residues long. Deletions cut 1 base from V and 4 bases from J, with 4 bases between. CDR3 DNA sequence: TGTGCCAGTAGTATAGGAGGAGAGACCCAGTACTTC. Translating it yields CASSIGGETQYF.

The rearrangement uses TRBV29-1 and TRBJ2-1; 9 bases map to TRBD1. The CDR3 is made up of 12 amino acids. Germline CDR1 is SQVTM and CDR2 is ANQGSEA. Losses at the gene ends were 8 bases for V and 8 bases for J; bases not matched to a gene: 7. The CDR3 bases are TGCAGCCCCTTGGACAGGGGAGATGAGCAGTTCTTC. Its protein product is CSPLDRGDEQFF.

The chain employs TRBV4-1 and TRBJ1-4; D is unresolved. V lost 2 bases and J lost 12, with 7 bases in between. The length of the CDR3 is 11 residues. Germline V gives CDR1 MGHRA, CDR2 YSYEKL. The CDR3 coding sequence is TGCGCCAGCAGCCAAACGGTGCAACTGTTTTTT. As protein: CASSQTVQLFF.

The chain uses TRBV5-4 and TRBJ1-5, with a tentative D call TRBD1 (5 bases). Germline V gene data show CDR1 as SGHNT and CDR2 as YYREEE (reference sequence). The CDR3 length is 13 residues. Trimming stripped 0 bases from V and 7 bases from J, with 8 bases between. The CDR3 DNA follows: TGTGCCAGCAGCTTGGGCCGGGGGCAGCCCCAGCATTTT. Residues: CASSLGRGQPQHF.

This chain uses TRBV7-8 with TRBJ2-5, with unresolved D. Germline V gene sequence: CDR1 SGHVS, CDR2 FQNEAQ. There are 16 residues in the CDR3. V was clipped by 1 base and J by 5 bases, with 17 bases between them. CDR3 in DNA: TGTGCCAGCAGCTTAGGGCTGGCCACCATGGGGGAGACCCAGTACTTC. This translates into CASSLGLATMGETQYF.

This CDR3 is CASSSRQGGHNEKLFF. The CDR3 DNA follows: TGTGCCAGCAGCTCCCGACAGGGGGGGCATAATGAAAAACTGTTTTTT. V gene TRBV5-4 combines with J gene TRBJ1-4; 9 positions match TRBD1. This CDR3 has 16 residues. The V segment lost 3 bases and the J segment 4 bases; nucleotides outside the gene matches: 7. The germline gives CDR1 SGHNT, CDR2 YYREEE (reference sequence).

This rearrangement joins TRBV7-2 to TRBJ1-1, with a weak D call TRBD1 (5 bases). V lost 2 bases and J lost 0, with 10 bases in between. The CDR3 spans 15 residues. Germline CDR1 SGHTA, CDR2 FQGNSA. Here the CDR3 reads CASSLYQGLNTEAFF. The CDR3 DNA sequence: TGTGCCAGCAGCTTATACCAGGGACTGAACACTGAAGCTTTCTTT. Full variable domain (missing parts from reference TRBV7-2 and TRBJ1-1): GAGVSQSPSNKVTEKGKDVELRCDPISGHTALYWYRQSLGQGLEFLIYFQGNSAPDKSGLPSDRFSAERTGGSVSTLTIQRTQQEDSAVYLCASSLYQGLNTEAFFGQGTRLTVV.

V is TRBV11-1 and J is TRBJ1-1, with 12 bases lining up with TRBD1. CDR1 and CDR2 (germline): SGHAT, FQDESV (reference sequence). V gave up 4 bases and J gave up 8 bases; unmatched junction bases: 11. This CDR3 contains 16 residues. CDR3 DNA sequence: TGTGCCAGCAGCTATCATCCGGGACAGGGGGCGCCGGAAGCTTTCTTT. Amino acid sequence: CASSYHPGQGAPEAFF.

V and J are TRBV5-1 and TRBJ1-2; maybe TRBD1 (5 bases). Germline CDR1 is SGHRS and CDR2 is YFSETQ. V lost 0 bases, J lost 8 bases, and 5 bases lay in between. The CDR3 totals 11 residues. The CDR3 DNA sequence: TGCGCCAGCAGCTTGGAGGGGGGCTACACCTTC. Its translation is CASSLEGGYTF.

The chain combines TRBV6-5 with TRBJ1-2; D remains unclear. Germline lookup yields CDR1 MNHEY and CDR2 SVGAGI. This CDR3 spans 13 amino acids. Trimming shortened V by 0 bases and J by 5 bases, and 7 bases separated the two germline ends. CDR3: CASSYSGEYGYTF. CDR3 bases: TGTGCCAGCAGTTACTCCGGGGAATATGGCTACACCTTC.

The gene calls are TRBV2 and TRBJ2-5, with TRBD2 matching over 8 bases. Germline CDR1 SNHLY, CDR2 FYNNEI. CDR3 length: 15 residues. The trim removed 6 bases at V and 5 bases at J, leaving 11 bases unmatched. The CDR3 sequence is CASSPIAGPAETQYF. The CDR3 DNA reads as TGTGCCAGCAGCCCAATAGCGGGACCCGCGGAGACCCAGTACTTC. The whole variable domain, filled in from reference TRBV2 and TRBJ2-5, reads EPEVTQTPSHQVTQMGQEVILRCVPISNHLYFYWYRQILGQKVEFLVSFYNNEISEKSEIFDDQFSVERPDGSNFTLKIRSTKLEDSAMYFCASSPIAGPAETQYFGPGTRLLVL.

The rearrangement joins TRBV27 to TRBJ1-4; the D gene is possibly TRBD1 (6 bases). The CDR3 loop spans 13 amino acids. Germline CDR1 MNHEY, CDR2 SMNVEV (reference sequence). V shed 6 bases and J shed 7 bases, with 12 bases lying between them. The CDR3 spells CASSKGGSEKLFF. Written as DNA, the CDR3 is TGTGCCAGCAGCAAAGGGGGGAGTGAAAAACTGTTTTTT.

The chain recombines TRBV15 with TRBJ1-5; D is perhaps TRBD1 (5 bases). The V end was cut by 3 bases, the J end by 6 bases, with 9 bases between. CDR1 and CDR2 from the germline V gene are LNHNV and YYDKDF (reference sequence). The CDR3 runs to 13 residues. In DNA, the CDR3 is TGTGCCACCAGCAGTCAGGGTTCTCAGCCCCAGCATTTT. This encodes CATSSQGSQPQHF. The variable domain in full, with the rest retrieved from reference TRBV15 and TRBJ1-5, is DAMVIQNPRYQVTQFGKPVTLSCSQTLNHNVMYWYQQKSSQAPKLLFHYYDKDFNNEADTPDNFQSRRPNTSFCFLDIRSPGLGDTAMYLCATSSQGSQPQHFGDGTRLSIL.